This T cell receptor (beta chain) derives from a study of blood T cell repertoires in COVID-19. Study information: Sources were T cells, B-cell-depleted T cells, or PBMCs; the material itself was cDNA or gDNA.

This clone occurred a few times. The authors' processing: Reference gene primer amplification in the assay estimated nucleated cell counts. Clones were sequenced by immunoSEQ multiplex PCR, and TCRdb holds only the in-frame ones, with some missing. The DNA gave D and trimming, while V, J and clone size come from that table. The table has some 200,000 clones, 86% seen once. This CDR3 has 15 amino acids. CDR1 is LNHDA and CDR2 is SQIVND in the germline V gene (reference sequence). V lost 5 bases, J lost 7 bases, and 10 bases stayed unmatched. The rearrangement joins TRBV19 to TRBJ2-7; 11 positions match TRBD1. Sequencing input: peripheral blood. This clonotype originated in a woman aged 55 to 70 with COVID-19, enrolled during active disease. The CDR3 spells CASSLPGQGVREQYF. CDR3 DNA: TGTGCCAGTAGTCTGCCGGGACAGGGGGTTAGGGAGCAGTACTTC.